This T cell receptor (beta chain) was recovered during a study of identical twins. Each cDNA held unique molecular identifiers, and template switching gave it a universal primer site. TCRdb recomputed calls from the 5' RACE reads with MiXCR, one row per CDR3 protein. This sample carries around 1.7 million distinct CDR3 sequences, more than 30% of them seen once, and the ten largest clones take about 0.25%. What was sequenced was cord blood. This TCR was recovered from a newborn girl in good health.

CDR3 amino acids: CASSWRETGDEQYF. The CDR3, as DNA: TGTGCCAGCAGTTGGCGGGAGACAGGCGACGAGCAGTACTTC. The rearrangement joins TRBV6-5 to TRBJ2-7; maybe TRBD2 (7 bases). V gave up 4 bases and J gave up 5 bases, with 15 bases separating them. CDR1 and CDR2 (germline): MNHEY, SVGAGI. This CDR3 has 14 amino acids.